The clone carrying this T cell receptor (beta chain) appeared once. This sample was taken from a study of Ad26.COV2.S vaccination and SARS-CoV-2 variants. The table came from immunoSEQ multiplex PCR; TCRdb's copy has only in-frame clones and leaves some out. The table records about 350,000 clones, around 90% of them present only once. Per germline, CDR1 SNHLY and CDR2 FYNNEI. The CDR3 spans 15 residues. Losses at the gene ends were 7 bases for V and 6 bases for J; bases not matched to a gene: 10. This chain uses TRBV2 with TRBJ2-1, with 9 bases that match TRBD1. This receptor was identified in a human donor who had recovered from COVID-19. The sample was peripheral blood, taken after recovery from COVID-19. The DNA of the CDR3 is TGTGCCAGCAATCCCGGGACAGGGATGGGCAATGAGCAGTTCTTC. This codes for CASNPGTGMGNEQFF.